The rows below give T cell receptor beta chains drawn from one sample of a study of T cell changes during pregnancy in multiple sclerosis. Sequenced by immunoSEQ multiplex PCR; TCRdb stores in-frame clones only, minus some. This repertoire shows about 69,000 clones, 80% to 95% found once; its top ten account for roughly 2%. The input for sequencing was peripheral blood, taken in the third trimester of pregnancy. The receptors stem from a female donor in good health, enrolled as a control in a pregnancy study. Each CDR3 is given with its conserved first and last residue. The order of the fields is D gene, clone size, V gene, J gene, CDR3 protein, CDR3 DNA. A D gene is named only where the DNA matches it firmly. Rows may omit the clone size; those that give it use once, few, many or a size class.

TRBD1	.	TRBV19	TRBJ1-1	CASSSPGDRGFNTEAFF	TGTGCCAGTAGTTCCCCCGGTGACAGGGGATTTAACACTGAAGCTTTCTTT
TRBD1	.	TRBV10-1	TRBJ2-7	CASSKDRGYEQYF	TGCGCCAGCAGTAAGGACAGGGGCTACGAGCAGTACTTC
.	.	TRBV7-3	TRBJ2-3	CASGRASTDTQYF	TGTGCCAGCGGGCGAGCTAGCACAGATACGCAGTATTTT
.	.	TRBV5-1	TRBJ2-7	CASSSTQVVHEQYF	TGCGCCAGCAGCTCCACTCAGGTGGTCCACGAGCAGTACTTC
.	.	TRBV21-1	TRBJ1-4	CANKGGEKLFF	TGTGCCAACAAAGGAGGGGAAAAACTGTTTTTT
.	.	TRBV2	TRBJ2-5	CASRERGGSETQYF	TGTGCCAGCAGGGAAAGGGGGGGCAGCGAGACCCAGTACTTC
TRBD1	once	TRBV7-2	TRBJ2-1	CASSLLTGPYNEQFF	TGTGCCAGCAGCTTATTGACAGGGCCTTACAATGAGCAGTTCTTC
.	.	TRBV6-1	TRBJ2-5	CASSEAPGWETQYF	TGTGCCAGCAGTGAAGCGCCCGGGTGGGAGACCCAGTACTTC
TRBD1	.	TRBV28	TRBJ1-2	CASSFGGTGGLGYTF	TGTGCCAGCAGTTTTGGTGGTACAGGGGGGCTTGGCTACACCTTC
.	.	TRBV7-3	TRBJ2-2	CASQRGANTGELFF	TGTGCCAGCCAGCGCGGGGCGAACACCGGGGAGCTGTTTTTT
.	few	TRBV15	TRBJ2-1	CATRGVSGYNEQFF	TGTGCCACCCGGGGAGTTAGCGGCTACAATGAGCAGTTCTTC
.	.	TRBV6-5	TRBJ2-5	CASSAPNRGETQYF	TGTGCCAGCAGCGCCCCGAATAGGGGAGAGACCCAGTACTTC
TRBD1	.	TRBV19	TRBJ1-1	CASRRLPGQATEGNAEAFF	TGTGCCAGTAGACGTCTTCCCGGACAGGCCACCGAAGGAAACGCTGAAGCTTTCTTT
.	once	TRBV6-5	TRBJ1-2	CASSSFNPRGDGYTF	TGTGCCAGCAGCTCCTTTAACCCGCGGGGAGATGGCTACACCTTC
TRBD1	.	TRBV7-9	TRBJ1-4	CASSLEGDSSNEKLFF	TGTGCCAGCAGCTTAGAAGGGGACAGCTCTAATGAAAAACTGTTTTTT
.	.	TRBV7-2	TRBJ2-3	CASSLRRDTDTQYF	TGTGCCAGCAGCTTAAGGCGGGACACAGATACGCAGTATTTT
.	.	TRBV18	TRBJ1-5	CASSWSGAENQPQHF	TGTGCCAGCTCATGGTCAGGCGCCGAGAATCAGCCCCAGCATTTT
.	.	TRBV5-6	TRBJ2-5	CASSGARGGAQYF	TGTGCCAGCAGCGGCGCAAGGGGGGGGGCCCAGTACTTC
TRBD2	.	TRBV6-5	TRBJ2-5	CASSYAGGGETQYF	TGTGCCAGCAGTTACGCGGGAGGGGGCGAGACCCAGTACTTC
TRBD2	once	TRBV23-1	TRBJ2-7	CASRGLAISYEQYF	TGCGCCAGCAGGGGACTAGCGATCTCCTACGAGCAGTACTTC
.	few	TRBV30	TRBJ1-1	CAWSVMLGRTEAFF	TGTGCCTGGAGTGTGATGCTGGGGCGGACTGAAGCTTTCTTT
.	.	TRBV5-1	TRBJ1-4	CASSPGVINEKLFF	TGCGCCAGCAGCCCGGGGGTTATTAATGAAAAACTGTTTTTT
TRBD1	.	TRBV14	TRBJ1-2	CASSHRTGHTYGYTF	TGTGCCAGCAGCCATAGGACAGGGCATACCTATGGCTACACCTTC
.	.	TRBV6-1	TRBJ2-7	CASREGRYEQYF	TGTGCCAGCAGGGAGGGCCGGTACGAGCAGTACTTC
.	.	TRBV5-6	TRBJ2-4	CASSLAGNLAKNIQYF	TGTGCCAGCAGCTTGGCAGGGAACCTAGCCAAAAACATTCAGTACTTC
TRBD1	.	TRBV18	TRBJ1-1	CASHPGTGRTNTEAFF	TGTGCCAGCCACCCCGGGACAGGGAGAACGAACACTGAAGCTTTCTTT
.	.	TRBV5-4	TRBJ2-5	CASSLSERGTQYF	TGTGCCAGCAGCTTGAGCGAAAGGGGGACCCAGTACTTC
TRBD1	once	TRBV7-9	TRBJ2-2	CASSLGTGAKGDTGELFF	TGTGCCAGCAGCTTGGGGACAGGGGCAAAAGGGGACACCGGGGAGCTGTTTTTT
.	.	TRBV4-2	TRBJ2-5	CATYSGRAQYF	TGTGCCACCTACTCGGGCAGGGCGCAGTACTTC